These 13 T cell receptor beta chains share one sample of origin, sequenced in a study of OX40 agonist ivuxolimab in advanced cancers. TCRdb's table, derived via immunoSEQ multiplex PCR, lists solely in-frame clones and lacks some. The data contain 70,000 to 80,000 clones, roughly 92% of them singletons. Source: CD4+ or CD8+ T cells sorted from blood, taken in a trial of the OX40 agonist ivuxolimab. The receptors were sampled from an adult with an advanced solid tumor such as melanoma, head and neck, liver or kidney cancer.

This chain uses TRBV19 with TRBJ1-5, with 8 positions matching TRBD1. Germline trimming cut 2 bases from V and 4 bases from J; bases unmatched to any gene: 4. In germline, CDR1 is LNHDA, CDR2 SQIVND (reference sequence). This CDR3 is built from 15 residues. The CDR3 protein is CASSITGGFNQPQHF. Written as DNA, the CDR3 is TGTGCCAGTAGTATAACAGGGGGATTTAATCAGCCCCAGCATTTT.

V and J are TRBV11-3 and TRBJ1-1; the D gene is possibly TRBD1 (6 bases). This CDR3 is 15 amino acids long. Germline-derived CDR1 and CDR2 are SGHNT and YENEEA. V shed 1 base and J shed 4 bases, with 13 bases lying between them. The CDR3, as DNA: TGTGCCAGCAGCTTAGGAGGGGGGGGTATCACTGAAGCTTTCTTT. This codes for CASSLGGGGITEAFF.

This sequence joins TRBV5-6 and TRBJ1-2; tentative D call: TRBD1 (5 bases). The CDR3 loop spans 14 amino acids. Germline values: CDR1 SGHDT, CDR2 YYEEEE. The ends were cut back, 0 bases at V and 5 bases at J, with 11 bases in the middle. CDR3 in DNA: TGTGCCAGCAGCTTGGCGGGCAGGGCGTATGGCTACACCTTC. It yields the protein CASSLAGRAYGYTF.

The chain is built from TRBV5-1 and TRBJ2-1, with TRBD2 identical over 13 bases. V lost 6 bases and J lost 6; bases outside the gene matches: 6. The CDR3 consists of 15 residues. Per germline, CDR1 SGHRS and CDR2 YFSETQ. CDR3 DNA sequence: TGCGCCAGCACCGACACTAGCGGGAGGGCCAATGAGCAGTTCTTC. Protein sequence: CASTDTSGRANEQFF.

The chain couples TRBV9 to TRBJ1-3; weak D call: TRBD1 (6 bases). The CDR3 runs to 15 residues. Per germline, CDR1 SGDLS and CDR2 YYNGEE. V lost 4 bases and J 7 bases, leaving 18 bases between the germline ends. CDR3 coding DNA: TGTGCCAGCAGCCTTCCCGGGACAAAGGAGAACACCATATATTTT. Protein: CASSLPGTKENTIYF.

In the case of this clone: The sample has other DNA sequences that encode this CDR3 too. The chain is built from TRBV13 and TRBJ2-1; D is undetermined. V was clipped by 0 bases and J by 9 bases, with 6 bases between them. The germline CDR1 and CDR2 sequences are PRHDT and FYEKMQ (reference sequence). The CDR3 runs 12 residues. The CDR3 loop is CASSLGRGEQFF. The CDR3 DNA is TGTGCCAGCAGCTTAGGAAGAGGTGAGCAGTTCTTC.

The V gene is TRBV27, the J gene TRBJ2-1; a possible D gene is TRBD2 (6 bases). Germline V lookup: CDR1 MNHEY, CDR2 SMNVEV (reference sequence). The CDR3 extends over 13 amino acids. V lost 8 bases, J lost 3 bases, and 11 bases lay in between. CDR3 nucleotide sequence: TGTGCCAGCGGGACGGGGGACTACAATGAGCAGTTCTTC. This gives the protein CASGTGDYNEQFF.

The chain couples TRBV7-8 to TRBJ1-1; 7 nucleotides agree with TRBD1. Germline V gives CDR1 SGHVS, CDR2 FQNEAQ. V lost 4 bases to trimming and J lost 2 bases; unmatched junction nucleotides: 4. The CDR3 consists of 14 residues. CDR3 coding DNA: TGTGCCAGCAGCTGGGGGACAGACAACACTGAAGCTTTCTTT. Amino acids: CASSWGTDNTEAFF.

The gene calls are TRBV6-5 and TRBJ2-5; tentative D call: TRBD2 (6 bases). Germline V gene sequence: CDR1 MNHEY, CDR2 SVGAGI. This CDR3 is built from 16 residues. V was cut by 0 bases and J by 6 bases, with 17 bases left in between. The CDR3 sequence is CASSYSVRDFRKTQYF. Written as DNA, the CDR3 is TGTGCCAGCAGTTACTCCGTCCGGGACTTCAGAAAGACCCAGTACTTC.

The rearrangement links TRBV9 to TRBJ2-2; D tentatively reads TRBD1 or TRBD2 (5 bases each). V was trimmed by 2 bases and J by 5 bases, leaving 19 bases between them. The CDR3 is made up of 17 amino acids. Germline CDR1 SGDLS, CDR2 YYNGEE. The CDR3 nucleotides read TGTGCCAGCAGCGTTTATGAGGGGCAGGGCCCAACCGGGGAGCTGTTTTTT. Its translation is CASSVYEGQGPTGELFF.

V usage is TRBV11-2 and J usage is TRBJ2-2; D gene uncertain. This CDR3 contains 14 residues. Between the trimmed V and J ends, which lost 0 bases and 5 bases, there was a span of 7 bases. Germline values: CDR1 SGHAT, CDR2 FQNNGV. Here the CDR3 reads CASSLDLGTGELFF. Here the CDR3 DNA reads TGTGCCAGCAGCTTAGATCTCGGGACCGGGGAGCTGTTTTTT.

The V call is TRBV10-3, the J call TRBJ1-2; no reliable D call. The CDR3 has 13 residues. The V and J ends lost 2 bases and 8 bases respectively, with 12 bases between them. CDR1 and CDR2 from the germline V gene are ENHRY and SYGVKD. The CDR3 DNA follows: TGTGCCATCAGTGAGCTTATGGGCGGAGGCTACACCTTC. Translated, it gives CAISELMGGGYTF.

This sequence joins TRBV4-2 and TRBJ2-4, with a weak D call TRBD2 (5 bases). From germline, CDR1 is LGHNA and CDR2 YNFKEQ. The CDR3 loop spans 16 amino acids. The V gene lost 5 bases and the J gene lost 2 bases, with 16 bases spanning the gap. As DNA, the CDR3 is TGTGCCAGCAGCTTGGAATCCGGGGTATCCAAAAACATTCAGTACTTC. It yields the protein CASSLESGVSKNIQYF.